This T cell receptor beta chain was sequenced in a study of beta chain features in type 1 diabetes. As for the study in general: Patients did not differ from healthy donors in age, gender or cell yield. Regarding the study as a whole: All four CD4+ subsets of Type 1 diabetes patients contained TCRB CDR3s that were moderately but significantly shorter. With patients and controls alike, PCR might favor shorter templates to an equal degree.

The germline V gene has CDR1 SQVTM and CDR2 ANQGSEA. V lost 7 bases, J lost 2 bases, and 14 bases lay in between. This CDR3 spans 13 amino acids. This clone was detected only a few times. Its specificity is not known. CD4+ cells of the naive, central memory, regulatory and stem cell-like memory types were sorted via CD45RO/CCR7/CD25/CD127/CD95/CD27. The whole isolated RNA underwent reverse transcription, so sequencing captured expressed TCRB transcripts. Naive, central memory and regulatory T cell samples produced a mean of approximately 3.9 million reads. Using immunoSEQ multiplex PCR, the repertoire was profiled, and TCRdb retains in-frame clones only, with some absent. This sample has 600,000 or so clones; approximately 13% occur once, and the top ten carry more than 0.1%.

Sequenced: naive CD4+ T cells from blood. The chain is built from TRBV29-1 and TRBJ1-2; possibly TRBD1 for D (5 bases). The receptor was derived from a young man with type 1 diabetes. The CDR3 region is CSGGAAANYGYTF. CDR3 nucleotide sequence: TGCAGCGGTGGGGCGGCGGCCAACTATGGCTACACCTTC.